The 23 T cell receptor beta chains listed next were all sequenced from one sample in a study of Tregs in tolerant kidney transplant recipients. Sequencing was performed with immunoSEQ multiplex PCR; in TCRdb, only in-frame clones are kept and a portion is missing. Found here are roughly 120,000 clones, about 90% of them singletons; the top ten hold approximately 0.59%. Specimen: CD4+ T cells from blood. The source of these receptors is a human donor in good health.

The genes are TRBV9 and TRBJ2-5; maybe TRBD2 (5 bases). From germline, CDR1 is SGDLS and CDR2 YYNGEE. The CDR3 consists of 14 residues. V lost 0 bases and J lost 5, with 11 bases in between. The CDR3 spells CASSVGTRGETQYF. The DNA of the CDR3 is TGTGCCAGCAGCGTAGGGACGCGAGGGGAGACCCAGTACTTC.

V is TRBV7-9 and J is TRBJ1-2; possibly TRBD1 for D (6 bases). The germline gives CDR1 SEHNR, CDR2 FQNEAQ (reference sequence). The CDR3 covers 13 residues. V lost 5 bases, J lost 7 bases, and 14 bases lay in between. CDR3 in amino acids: CASSPRRGRGYTF. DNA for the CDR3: TGTGCCAGCAGCCCCCGCAGGGGCCGTGGCTACACCTTC.

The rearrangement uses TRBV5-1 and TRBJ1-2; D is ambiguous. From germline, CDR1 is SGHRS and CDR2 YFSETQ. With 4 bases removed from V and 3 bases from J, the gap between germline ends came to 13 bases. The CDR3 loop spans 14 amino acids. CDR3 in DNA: TGCGCCAGCAGCCCACGGAACGTTTACTATGGCTACACCTTC. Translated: CASSPRNVYYGYTF.

CDR3 DNA sequence: TGTGCCAGCACTGGGGGGAGGGAGGGCCAGCCCCAGCATTTT. It encodes CASTGGREGQPQHF. The rearrangement joins TRBV2 to TRBJ1-5, with D possibly being TRBD1 (5 bases). The ends were cut back, 7 bases at V and 7 bases at J, with 17 bases in the middle. CDR3 size: 14 residues. CDR1 and CDR2 (germline): SNHLY, FYNNEI.

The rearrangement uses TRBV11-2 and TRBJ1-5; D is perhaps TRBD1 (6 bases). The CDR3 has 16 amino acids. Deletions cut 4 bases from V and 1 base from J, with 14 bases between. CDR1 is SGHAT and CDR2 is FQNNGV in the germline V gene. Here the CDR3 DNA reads TGTGCCAGCAGCTCCAGGGGTTCGGGGAGCAATCAGCCCCAGCATTTT. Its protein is CASSSRGSGSNQPQHF.

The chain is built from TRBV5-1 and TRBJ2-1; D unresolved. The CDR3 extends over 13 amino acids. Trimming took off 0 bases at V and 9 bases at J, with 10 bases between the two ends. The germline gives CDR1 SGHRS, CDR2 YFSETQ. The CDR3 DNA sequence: TGCGCCAGCAGCTTGGCCCCTTTACGTGAGCAGTTCTTC. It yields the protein CASSLAPLREQFF.

The CDR3 region is CASSRVGLSNEQFF. The CDR3 region has the DNA TGTGCCAGCAGCCGGGTGGGGTTGAGCAATGAGCAGTTCTTC. The gene calls are TRBV11-3 and TRBJ2-1; no firm D call. This CDR3 is 14 amino acids long. V gave up 5 bases and J gave up 6 bases, with 14 bases separating them. Germline lookup yields CDR1 SGHNT and CDR2 YENEEA.

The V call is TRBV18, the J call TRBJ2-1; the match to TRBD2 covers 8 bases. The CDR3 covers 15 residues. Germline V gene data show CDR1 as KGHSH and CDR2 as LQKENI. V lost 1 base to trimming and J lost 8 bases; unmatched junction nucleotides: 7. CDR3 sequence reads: CASSPRREGIYEQFF. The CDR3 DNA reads TGTGCCAGCTCACCACGCCGGGAGGGCATCTATGAGCAGTTCTTC.

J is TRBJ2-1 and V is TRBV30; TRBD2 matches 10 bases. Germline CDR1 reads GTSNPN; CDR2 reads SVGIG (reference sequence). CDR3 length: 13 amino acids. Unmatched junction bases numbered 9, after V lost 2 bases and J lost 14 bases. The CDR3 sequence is CAWSISGGEKEFF. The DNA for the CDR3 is TGTGCCTGGAGTATAAGCGGGGGGGAAAAGGAGTTCTTC.

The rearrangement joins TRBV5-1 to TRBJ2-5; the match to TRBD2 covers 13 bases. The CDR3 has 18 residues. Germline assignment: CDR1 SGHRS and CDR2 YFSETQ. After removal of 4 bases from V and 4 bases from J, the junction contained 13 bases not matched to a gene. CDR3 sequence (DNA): TGCGCCAGCAGCCCGGGACTAGCGGGGACAATGGGTGGAGAGACCCAGTACTTC. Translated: CASSPGLAGTMGGETQYF.

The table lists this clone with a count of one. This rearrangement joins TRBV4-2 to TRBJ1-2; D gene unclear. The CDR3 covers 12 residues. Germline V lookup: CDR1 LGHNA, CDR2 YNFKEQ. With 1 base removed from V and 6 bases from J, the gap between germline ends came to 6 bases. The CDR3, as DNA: TGTGCCAGCAGCCAAGTTCGGGATGGCTACACCTTC. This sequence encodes CASSQVRDGYTF.

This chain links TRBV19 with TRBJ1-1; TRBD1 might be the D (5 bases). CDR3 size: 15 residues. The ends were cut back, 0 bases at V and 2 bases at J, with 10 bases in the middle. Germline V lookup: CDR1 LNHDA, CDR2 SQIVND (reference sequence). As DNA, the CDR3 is TGTGCCAGTAGTATAGAAGGGGCTCGAAACACTGAAGCTTTCTTT. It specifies CASSIEGARNTEAFF.

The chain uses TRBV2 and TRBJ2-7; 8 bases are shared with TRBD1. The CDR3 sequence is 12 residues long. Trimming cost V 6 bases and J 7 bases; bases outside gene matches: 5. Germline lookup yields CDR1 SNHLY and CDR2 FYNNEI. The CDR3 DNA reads TGTGCCAGCAGCGGACAGGGAGGTGAGCAGTACTTC. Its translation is CASSGQGGEQYF.

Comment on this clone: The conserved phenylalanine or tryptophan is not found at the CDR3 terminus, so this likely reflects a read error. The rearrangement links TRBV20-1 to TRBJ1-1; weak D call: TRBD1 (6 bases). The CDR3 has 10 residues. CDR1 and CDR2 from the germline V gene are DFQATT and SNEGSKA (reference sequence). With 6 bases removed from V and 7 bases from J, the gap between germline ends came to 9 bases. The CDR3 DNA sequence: TGCAGTGCGGACAGCCGTGAAGCTTTCCTT. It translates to CSADSREAFL.

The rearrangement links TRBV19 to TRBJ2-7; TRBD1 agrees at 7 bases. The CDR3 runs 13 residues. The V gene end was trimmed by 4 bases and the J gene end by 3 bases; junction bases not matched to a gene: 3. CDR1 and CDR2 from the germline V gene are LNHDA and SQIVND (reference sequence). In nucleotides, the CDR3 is TGTGCCAGTAGTACGGGACAGAACTACGAGCAGTACTTC. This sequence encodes CASSTGQNYEQYF. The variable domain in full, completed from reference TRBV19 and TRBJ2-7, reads DGGITQSPKYLFRKEGQNVTLSCEQNLNHDAMYWYRQDPGQGLRLIYYSQIVNDFQKGDIAEGYSVSREKKESFPLTVTSAQKNPTAFYLCASSTGQNYEQYFGPGTRLTVT.

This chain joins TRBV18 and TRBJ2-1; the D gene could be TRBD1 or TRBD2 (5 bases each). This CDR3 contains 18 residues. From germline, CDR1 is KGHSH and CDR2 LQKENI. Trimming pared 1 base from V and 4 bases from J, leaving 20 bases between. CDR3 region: CASSPRTPTHEGYNEQFF. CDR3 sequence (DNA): TGTGCCAGCTCACCACGGACACCAACCCACGAGGGTTACAATGAGCAGTTCTTC.

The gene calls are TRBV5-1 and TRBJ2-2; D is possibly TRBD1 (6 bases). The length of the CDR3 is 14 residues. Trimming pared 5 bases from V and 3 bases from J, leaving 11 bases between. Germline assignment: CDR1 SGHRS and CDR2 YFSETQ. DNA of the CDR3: TGCGCCAGCAGACCGGGACAAGACACCGGGGAGCTGTTTTTT. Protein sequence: CASRPGQDTGELFF.

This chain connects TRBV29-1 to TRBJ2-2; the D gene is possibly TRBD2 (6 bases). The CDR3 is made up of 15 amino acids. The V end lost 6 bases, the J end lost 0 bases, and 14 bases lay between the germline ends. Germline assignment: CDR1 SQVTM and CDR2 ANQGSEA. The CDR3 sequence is CSVQGTEANTGELFF. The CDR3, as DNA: TGCAGCGTCCAAGGGACTGAAGCGAACACCGGGGAGCTGTTTTTT.

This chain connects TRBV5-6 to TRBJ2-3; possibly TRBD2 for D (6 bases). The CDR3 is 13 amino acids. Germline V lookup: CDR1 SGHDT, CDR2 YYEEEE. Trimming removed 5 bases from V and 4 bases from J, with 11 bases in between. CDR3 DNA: TGTGCCAGCAGGACCGGGAGTTCAGATACGCAGTATTTT. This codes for CASRTGSSDTQYF.

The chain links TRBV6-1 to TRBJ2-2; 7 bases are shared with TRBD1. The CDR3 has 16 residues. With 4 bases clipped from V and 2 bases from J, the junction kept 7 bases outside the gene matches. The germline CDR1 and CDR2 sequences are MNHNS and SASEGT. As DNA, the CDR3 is TGTGCCAGCAGTGGCCGGACAGGTGATAACACCGGGGAGCTGTTTTTT. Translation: CASSGRTGDNTGELFF.

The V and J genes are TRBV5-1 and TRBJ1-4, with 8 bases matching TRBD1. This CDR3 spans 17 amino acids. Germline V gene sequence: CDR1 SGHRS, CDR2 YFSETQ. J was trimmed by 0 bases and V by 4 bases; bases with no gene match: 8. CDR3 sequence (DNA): TGCGCCAGCAGCCCTGGCAGGGGGCATTCAACTAATGAAAAACTGTTTTTT. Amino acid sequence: CASSPGRGHSTNEKLFF.

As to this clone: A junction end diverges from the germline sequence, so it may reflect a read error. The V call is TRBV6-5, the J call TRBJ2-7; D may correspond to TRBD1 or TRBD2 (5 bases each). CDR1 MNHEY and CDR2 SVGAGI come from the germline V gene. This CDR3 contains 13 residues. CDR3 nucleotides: TGTGCCTCCCTTTCGGGGATCGGGGACGAGCAGTGCTTC. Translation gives CASLSGIGDEQCF.

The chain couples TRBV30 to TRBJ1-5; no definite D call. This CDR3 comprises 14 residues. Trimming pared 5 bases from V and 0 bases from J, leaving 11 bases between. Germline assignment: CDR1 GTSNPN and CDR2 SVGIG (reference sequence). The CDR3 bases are TGTGCCTGGGCGGAGTGGATTAGCAATCAGCCCCAGCATTTT. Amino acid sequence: CAWAEWISNQPQHF.